This entry describes one TCR beta chain. With V trimmed by 5 bases and J by 1 base, 2 bases remained unmatched. This CDR3 comprises 13 residues. Germline CDR1 is MNHEY and CDR2 is SVGAGI. These data originate in a study of blood T cell repertoires in COVID-19. Study background: Samples taken during acute and convalescent COVID-19 were collected in the United States, Italy and Spain. T cells, B-cell-depleted T cells, or PBMCs provided the cDNA or gDNA that served as material.

Under the authors' procedure: Quantification of nucleated cells was approximated via reference gene primer amplification. Profiling relied on immunoSEQ multiplex PCR, and the TCRdb table lists in-frame clones only, not all of them. That table furnishes V, J and clone size, whereas the DNA furnished D and trimming. The table lists about 110,000 clones, approximately 82% of them singletons. The material sequenced was peripheral blood. The sequence derives from a woman at least 80 years old with active or convalescent COVID-19. This chain joins TRBV6-5 and TRBJ2-7, with TRBD1 matching over 7 bases. The CDR3 DNA reads TGTGCCAGCAGTCTGACAGGGTCCTACGAGCAGTACTTC. Its protein is CASSLTGSYEQYF.